The rows below give T cell receptor beta chains drawn from one sample of a study of blood T cells in healthy people across ages. Via MiXCR, TCRdb re-called the 5' RACE reads, giving one row per CDR3 protein. The sample carries about 830,000 distinct CDR3 sequences, around two thirds recorded once. The sample comprised blood. These receptors were collected from a man aged 30-40 years in good health. CDR3s include the opening cysteine and the closing phenylalanine or tryptophan. D genes are given only for firm matches. Not every row has a clone size; where given, it reads once, few, many or a size class.

V	J	size	D	DNA	CDR3
TRBV18	TRBJ1-1	NA	NA	TGTGCCAGCTCACCATCCTGGGCGGGGGTGAACACTGAAGCTTTCTTT	CASSPSWAGVNTEAFF
TRBV12-3/TRBV12-4	TRBJ1-1	NA	NA	TGTGCCAGCAGTTTGCGTTCGGGGAACACTGAAGCTTTCTTT	CASSLRSGNTEAFF
TRBV4-3	TRBJ2-3	few	NA	TGCGCCAGCAGCCAAGAGCTTGCTTGGGTGGATACGCAGTATTTT	CASSQELAWVDTQYF
TRBV15	TRBJ2-3	NA	NA	TGTGCCACCAGCAGAGCGGGCTCTAGCGAGGCTCCTTATACGCAGTATTTT	CATSRAGSSEAPYTQYF
TRBV7-7	TRBJ2-7	few	TRBD2	TGTGCCAGCAGCCCGGGACTAGCTGACGAGCAGTACTTC	CASSPGLADEQYF
TRBV30	TRBJ2-7	NA	NA	TGTGCCTGGAGTGGGACCGTGAGGGGGGGATCCTACGAGCAGTACTTC	CAWSGTVRGGSYEQYF
TRBV28	TRBJ1-2	NA	TRBD1	TGTGCCAGCAGTTCCAACCAGGGGGCTAACTATGGCTACACCTTC	CASSSNQGANYGYTF
TRBV3-1	TRBJ2-1	NA	TRBD2	TGTGCCAGCAGCCAATATAGCGGGGGCCCATCGAATGAGCAGTTCTTC	CASSQYSGGPSNEQFF
TRBV4-3	TRBJ2-7	NA	NA	TGTGCCAGCAGCCAAGCATCAGGGTACGAGCAGTACTTC	CASSQASGYEQYF
TRBV6-1	TRBJ1-2	NA	NA	TGTGCCAGCAGTGATGGGGCCAGACTAAGCTATGGCTACACCTTC	CASSDGARLSYGYTF
TRBV7-2	TRBJ1-2	NA	NA	TGTGCCAGCAGCTTAGCGCGGCAGTCATATGGCTACACCTTC	CASSLARQSYGYTF
TRBV11-1	TRBJ2-7	NA	NA	TGTGCCAGCAGCTTAAGGGGGAACTTCTACGAGCAGTACTTC	CASSLRGNFYEQYF
TRBV6-2/TRBV6-3	TRBJ2-7	NA	NA	TGTGCCAGCAGACATGACAGCTTCTACGAGCAGTACTTC	CASRHDSFYEQYF
TRBV7-9	TRBJ2-1	few	NA	TGTGCCAGCAGCGGGGGGAGGTACGAGCAGTTCTTC	CASSGGRYEQFF
TRBV3-1	TRBJ1-1	few	NA	TGTGCCAGCAGCCAAGATGGGCACACTGAAGCTTTCTTT	CASSQDGHTEAFF
TRBV24-1	TRBJ2-3	many	NA	TGTGCCTCTGGTGGGGAAACAGATACGCAGTATTTT	CASGGETDTQYF
TRBV20-1	TRBJ2-3	NA	TRBD2	TGCAGTGCTAAAGTGACTAGCGGGGGGCCTGACCCTAGCACAGATACGCAGTATTTT	CSAKVTSGGPDPSTDTQYF
TRBV29-1	TRBJ2-3	NA	NA	TGCAGCGTTGATAGGGACGGAGATACGCAGTATTTT	CSVDRDGDTQYF
TRBV11-2	TRBJ2-4	NA	TRBD2	TGTGCCAGCAGCTTCGGGCCTAATCTAGCGGTTAAAAACATTCAGTACTTC	CASSFGPNLAVKNIQYF
TRBV7-9	TRBJ2-1	NA	TRBD2	TGTGCCAGCAGCCGGACTAGCGGGGGCAATGAGCAGTTCTTC	CASSRTSGGNEQFF
TRBV7-2	TRBJ2-7	once	TRBD2	TGTGCCAGCAGCTTAACATCCGGCGGGAGCCCCTACGAGCAGTACTTC	CASSLTSGGSPYEQYF
TRBV12-3/TRBV12-4	TRBJ2-1	NA	TRBD1	TGTGCCAGCAGTCCCCAGAGGGACAGGGCGACCCCGGGGGTACGGAATGAGCAGTTCTTC	CASSPQRDRATPGVRNEQFF
TRBV2	TRBJ1-6	NA	TRBD1	TGTGCCAGCAGCTTACCAGGGGGCGAAGTAAATTCACCCCTCCACTTT	CASSLPGGEVNSPLHF
TRBV6-6	TRBJ1-4	NA	TRBD1	TGTGCCAGCAGCCAGACAGGGGGCGAAGAAAAACTGTTTTTT	CASSQTGGEEKLFF
TRBV7-2	TRBJ1-6	NA	NA	TGTGCCAGCAGCTTAGTGGGCAGGGCGGATTCACCCCTCCACTTT	CASSLVGRADSPLHF
TRBV5-1	TRBJ2-5	NA	TRBD1	TGCGCCAGCGGGTGGACAGGTAGAGAGACCCAGTACTTC	CASGWTGRETQYF
TRBV12-3/TRBV12-4	TRBJ1-2	few	NA	TGTGCCAGCAGTACGGGACGGATCTATGGCTACACCTTC	CASSTGRIYGYTF
TRBV25-1	TRBJ2-7	NA	NA	TGTGCCAGCAGGGAAATTTCCTACGAGCAGTACTTC	CASREISYEQYF
TRBV7-3	TRBJ2-1	NA	NA	TGTGCCAGCAGCTCACAACCGCTAGAGGGCAATGAGCTGTTCTTC	CASSSQPLEGNELFF
TRBV29-1	TRBJ2-1	NA	NA	TGCAGCGTGGGCCTTGGGGATGAGCAGTTCTTC	CSVGLGDEQFF
TRBV10-3	TRBJ2-6	NA	TRBD1	TGTGCCATCAGCCCCGGGACAGGGAACTCTGGGGCCAACGTCCTGACTTTC	CAISPGTGNSGANVLTF
TRBV28	TRBJ2-7	NA	TRBD1	TGTGCCAGCAGGCGTCTACAGGGGGAGGCCTACGAGCAGTACTTC	CASRRLQGEAYEQYF
TRBV12-3/TRBV12-4	TRBJ2-3	NA	NA	TGTGCCAGCAGTTTGGAGAGGCAGGGGGCGGGACTAGGGGCAGATACGCAGTATTTT	CASSLERQGAGLGADTQYF
TRBV7-8	TRBJ2-5	few	NA	TGTGCCAGCAATAAGCCAGGGCAAGAGACCCAGTACTTC	CASNKPGQETQYF
TRBV14	TRBJ1-2	few	NA	TGTGCCAGCAGCTCTAGGGGGTTCTATGGCTACACCTTC	CASSSRGFYGYTF
TRBV27	TRBJ2-3	NA	TRBD2	TGTGCCAGCAGTTCTTGGACTAGCAGGAGCACAGATACGCAGTATTTT	CASSSWTSRSTDTQYF
TRBV2	TRBJ2-3	NA	TRBD1	TGTGCCAGCACTCTTCGAAAGCTTGGGACAGACTATCTGCAGTATTTT	CASTLRKLGTDYLQYF
TRBV9	TRBJ2-7	few	NA	TGTGCCAGCAGTGTCGCAGGGCGCGAGCAGTACTTC	CASSVAGREQYF
TRBV25-1	TRBJ2-5	few	TRBD2	TGTGCCAGCAGTGAGCGGGCGATAGCGGGGGGACAAGAGACCCAGTACTTC	CASSERAIAGGQETQYF
TRBV7-2	TRBJ2-7	NA	TRBD2	TGTGCCAGCAGCTTAGGCGGGGGGGAATTCTACGAGCAGTACTTC	CASSLGGGEFYEQYF
TRBV27	TRBJ1-2	few	TRBD1	TGTGCCAGCAGTTTGACATCCGCCGGACAGGGTCCCGGCTACACCTTC	CASSLTSAGQGPGYTF
TRBV10-3	TRBJ1-4	NA	NA	TGTGCCATCAGTGAGCCAACATATAATGAAAAACTGTTTTTT	CAISEPTYNEKLFF
TRBV9	TRBJ2-1	NA	NA	TGTGCCAGCAGAGAGTCCAGAACCAATGAGCAGTTCTTC	CASRESRTNEQFF
TRBV29-1	TRBJ2-7	few	NA	TGCAGCGTCCGGGCGGCAGGAACCTCCTACGAGCAGTACTTC	CSVRAAGTSYEQYF
TRBV27	TRBJ2-7	NA	NA	TGTGCCAGCAGTTTCCAGAGTTCCTACGAGCAGTACTTC	CASSFQSSYEQYF
TRBV7-3	TRBJ2-3	NA	TRBD2	TGTGCCAGCAGCTTCGGACTAGCAGGAGATACGCAGTATTTT	CASSFGLAGDTQYF